This T cell receptor beta chain was recovered during a study of blood T cell repertoires in COVID-19. Study-level background: The samples span acute and convalescent COVID-19 from the United States, Italy and Spain. Sources were T cells, B-cell-depleted T cells, or PBMCs; the material itself was cDNA or gDNA.

Assay: immunoSEQ multiplex PCR; the TCRdb copy retains only in-frame clones and omits some. The table has some 270,000 clones, about four fifths seen once. Germline V gives CDR1 MGHRA, CDR2 YSYEKL. The CDR3 spans 14 residues. Trimming stripped 4 bases from V and 7 bases from J, with 13 bases between. This clone occurred a few times. Sequencing was carried out using peripheral blood. The TCR sequence derives from a woman in her thirties or forties who had recovered from COVID-19. J is TRBJ1-4 and V is TRBV4-1, with a weak D call TRBD1 (5 bases). For the CDR3, the DNA is TGCGCCAGCAGCCTGACAGAGAGGAGTGAAAAACTGTTTTTT. This codes for CASSLTERSEKLFF.